Following are 32 T cell receptor beta chains from one sample sequenced in a study of blood T cell repertoires in COVID-19 (dated by TCRdb to the early 2020s). The library was prepared using the immunoSEQ multiplex PCR assay. Entries here come from immuneACCESS through TCRdb and include only in-frame sequences with V and J called. Some clones fail to appear in such tables; in the studies checked, an unresolved V gene covers under half of the shortfall, and the cause of the remainder is unknown. Across this sample there are roughly 100,000 clones, with 84% seen only once. Jointly, the top ten make up roughly 29% of the sample. Input material: peripheral blood. Receptors originate from a man aged 60 to 69 with acute or convalescent COVID-19.

The rearrangement joins TRBV5-8 to TRBJ1-5; the match to TRBD1 covers 7 bases. With V trimmed by 8 bases and J by 6 bases, 8 bases remained unmatched. Per the germline V gene, CDR1 is SGHTS and CDR2 is YDEGEE. CDR3 length: 13 residues. In DNA, the CDR3 is TGTGCCAGTCCGAGACAGGGAGGTCAGCCCCAGCATTTT. Its protein is CASPRQGGQPQHF.

The chain links TRBV3-1 (or the pseudogene TRBV3-2) to TRBJ1-1, with D unresolved. The CDR3 runs to 14 residues. The V end lost 2 bases, the J end lost 1 base, and 8 bases lay between the germline ends. Per the germline V gene, CDR1 is LGHDT and CDR2 is YNNKEL (reference sequence). The CDR3 region is CASSQRLANTEAFF. The CDR3 DNA is TGTGCCAGCAGCCAAAGATTGGCGAACACTGAAGCTTTCTTT.

V and J are TRBV7-8 and TRBJ2-3; 7 nucleotides line up with TRBD1. Germline V gene lookup returns CDR1 SGHVS and CDR2 FQNEAQ. The CDR3 consists of 15 residues. After removal of 5 bases from V and 5 bases from J, the junction contained 10 bases not matched to a gene. CDR3 nucleotides: TGTGCCAGCAGCCAGCCGGGACAGCTAGGAGATACGCAGTATTTT. It is translated as CASSQPGQLGDTQYF.

The rearrangement uses TRBV7-9 and TRBJ2-3, with D perhaps matching TRBD1 (6 bases). Germline V gives CDR1 SEHNR, CDR2 FQNEAQ (reference sequence). The CDR3 contains 17 residues. Trimming removed 1 base at V and 3 bases at J, with 17 bases between. The CDR3 DNA reads TGTGCCAGCAGCTTAGTGATCGGTGGCAGGGGTACAGATACGCAGTATTTT. Translated: CASSLVIGGRGTDTQYF. Based on the CDR3 plus reference TRBV7-9 and TRBJ2-3, the full variable domain is DTGVSQNPRHKITKRGQNVTFRCDPISEHNRLYWYRQTLGQGPEFLTYFQNEAQLEKSRLLSDRFSAERPKGSFSTLEIQRTEQGDSAMYLCASSLVIGGRGTDTQYFGPGTRLTVL.

The chain employs TRBV12-3 or TRBV12-4 and TRBJ1-1; D is possibly TRBD1 (5 bases). The CDR3 runs to 13 residues. V lost 5 bases to trimming and J lost 0 bases, with 7 bases between them. CDR3 sequence (DNA): TGTGCCAGCAGTGTCAGGGTGAACACTGAAGCTTTCTTT. Translated, it gives CASSVRVNTEAFF.

This chain links TRBV30 with TRBJ2-1; the match to TRBD2 covers 9 bases. J lost 4 bases, V lost 5 bases, and 12 bases had no gene match. Germline CDR1 is GTSNPN and CDR2 is SVGIG (reference sequence). The CDR3 is 16 amino acids. The CDR3 DNA follows: TGTGCCTGGCCCTCGGGGACTAGCCTGAGGTACAATGAGCAGTTCTTC. It specifies CAWPSGTSLRYNEQFF.

The chain combines TRBV29-1 with TRBJ1-3; D perhaps matches TRBD1 (5 bases). V shed 6 bases and J shed 3 bases, with 12 bases lying between them. The V gene's germline CDR1 is SQVTM and CDR2 ANQGSEA. This CDR3 is 13 amino acids long. This CDR3 is CSVRRGGGNTIYF. In nucleotides, the CDR3 is TGCAGCGTCCGCCGGGGGGGTGGAAACACCATATATTTT.

The V gene is TRBV19, the J gene TRBJ2-3; D gene ambiguous. The CDR3 runs 15 residues. In germline, CDR1 is LNHDA, CDR2 SQIVND (reference sequence). The germline V and J ends were trimmed by 3 bases and 2 bases, with 12 bases remaining between them. CDR3 amino acids: CASSIGSGYTDTQYF. The CDR3 region has the DNA TGTGCCAGTAGTATCGGGTCCGGCTACACAGATACGCAGTATTTT.

This clone was seen a single time. The chain links TRBV19 to TRBJ2-3, with 10 bases identical to TRBD2. Trimming took 10 bases from V and 2 from J; bases not matched to a gene: 6. The CDR3 has 14 amino acids. Germline-derived CDR1 and CDR2 are LNHDA and SQIVND (reference sequence). CDR3 coding DNA: TGTGCCACATCCCTAGCGGGAGACACAGATACGCAGTATTTT. The encoded protein is CATSLAGDTDTQYF.

The rearrangement uses TRBV18 and TRBJ1-6; D not resolved. Germline assignment: CDR1 KGHSH and CDR2 LQKENI. This CDR3 region has 12 residues. V was trimmed by 2 bases and J by 13 bases, leaving 9 bases between them. This CDR3 is CASSPFGEPLHF. In nucleotides, the CDR3 is TGTGCCAGCTCACCATTCGGGGAGCCCCTCCACTTT.

The chain recombines TRBV10-3 with TRBJ2-5; the D is unclear. Deletions cut 3 bases from V and 5 bases from J, with 7 bases between. The length of the CDR3 is 12 residues. Germline CDR1 and CDR2: ENHRY and SYGVKD. CDR3 loop: CAISEESETQYF. In nucleotides, the CDR3 is TGTGCCATCAGTGAAGAGTCGGAGACCCAGTACTTC.

This clone was counted once. The CDR3, as DNA: TGTGCCAGTAGTATAGGATGGACAGTGGGCACCTACGAGCAGTACTTC. This translates into CASSIGWTVGTYEQYF. The chain uses TRBV19 and TRBJ2-7, with a weak D call TRBD1 (6 bases). V lost 1 base and J lost 2, with 15 bases in between. This CDR3 contains 16 residues. The germline V gene has CDR1 LNHDA and CDR2 SQIVND (reference sequence). The full variable domain, its missing parts supplied by reference TRBV19 and TRBJ2-7, is DGGITQSPKYLFRKEGQNVTLSCEQNLNHDAMYWYRQDPGQGLRLIYYSQIVNDFQKGDIAEGYSVSREKKESFPLTVTSAQKNPTAFYLCASSIGWTVGTYEQYFGPGTRLTVT.

Remarks on this clone: Other DNA sequences in this specimen translate into the identical CDR3. V and J are TRBV2 and TRBJ2-1; D is perhaps TRBD1 (7 bases). The germline CDR1 and CDR2 sequences are SNHLY and FYNNEI. The germline V and J ends were trimmed by 7 bases and 4 bases, with 14 bases remaining between them. The CDR3 is 14 residues long. The CDR3 nucleotides are TGTGCCAGCAAGCAGGGGGGAGGATACAATGAGCAGTTCTTC. It translates to CASKQGGGYNEQFF. Combining the CDR3 with reference TRBV2 and TRBJ2-1 gives the whole variable domain EPEVTQTPSHQVTQMGQEVILRCVPISNHLYFYWYRQILGQKVEFLVSFYNNEISEKSEIFDDQFSVERPDGSNFTLKIRSTKLEDSAMYFCASKQGGGYNEQFFGPGTRLTVL.

The V and J genes are TRBV18 and TRBJ2-7; 7 nucleotides agree with TRBD1. Per the germline V gene, CDR1 is KGHSH and CDR2 is LQKENI. The ends lost 5 bases at V and 2 bases at J; junction bases unmatched: 3. This CDR3 spans 13 amino acids. CDR3: CASSGTEPYEQYF. The CDR3 DNA reads as TGTGCCAGCTCAGGGACAGAACCCTACGAGCAGTACTTC.

The chain couples TRBV6-1 to TRBJ1-2; the D is unclear. Trimming pared 2 bases from V and 0 bases from J, leaving 13 bases between. The CDR3 runs 16 residues. CDR1 MNHNS and CDR2 SASEGT come from the germline V gene. CDR3 nucleotide sequence: TGTGCCAGCAGTGAATCGTGGGCAGCTTCTAACTATGGCTACACCTTC. This gives the protein CASSESWAASNYGYTF.

The chain has TRBV25-1 and TRBJ1-3; perhaps TRBD1 as D (5 bases). The V gene lost 0 bases and the J gene lost 0 bases, with 9 bases spanning the gap. Germline V lookup: CDR1 MGHDK, CDR2 SYGVNS. This CDR3 has 16 amino acids. The CDR3 DNA reads as TGTGCCAGCAGTGAATATATACAGGCCTCTGGAAACACCATATATTTT. Residues: CASSEYIQASGNTIYF.

The V call is TRBV6-5, the J call TRBJ1-3, with D hard to call. The V gene's germline CDR1 is MNHEY and CDR2 SVGAGI. Trimming shortened V by 6 bases and J by 5 bases, and 11 bases separated the two germline ends. There are 13 residues in the CDR3. Here the CDR3 reads CASRPLLRNTIYF. As DNA, the CDR3 is TGTGCCAGCAGACCCCTCCTAAGAAACACCATATATTTT.

The chain is built from TRBV6-2 or TRBV6-3 and TRBJ2-1; the D gene is possibly TRBD1 (6 bases). Germline assignment: CDR1 MNHEY and CDR2 SVGEGT. V lost 4 bases and J lost 3, with 10 bases in between. The CDR3 length is 14 residues. CDR3 sequence: CASSSPQGYNEQFF. CDR3 bases: TGTGCCAGCAGTTCTCCACAGGGCTACAATGAGCAGTTCTTC.

The CDR3 DNA is TGTGCCAGCAGTCCACCCCGGGGGATACCTGAAGCTTTCTTT. Translated: CASSPPRGIPEAFF. This rearrangement joins TRBV28 to TRBJ1-1; possibly TRBD1 for D (5 bases). The CDR3 contains 14 residues. Germline values: CDR1 MDHEN, CDR2 SYDVKM. The V end lost 5 bases, the J end lost 6 bases, and 16 bases lay between the germline ends.

The chain is built from TRBV2 and TRBJ1-2, with D perhaps matching TRBD1 (5 bases). In germline, CDR1 is SNHLY, CDR2 FYNNEI. The CDR3 extends over 15 amino acids. The V gene lost 1 base and the J gene lost 1 base, with 10 bases spanning the gap. CDR3 residues: CASSEGGQGNYGYTF. Written as DNA, the CDR3 is TGTGCCAGCAGTGAAGGAGGTCAGGGTAACTATGGCTACACCTTC. Full variable domain (missing parts from reference TRBV2 and TRBJ1-2): EPEVTQTPSHQVTQMGQEVILRCVPISNHLYFYWYRQILGQKVEFLVSFYNNEISEKSEIFDDQFSVERPDGSNFTLKIRSTKLEDSAMYFCASSEGGQGNYGYTFGSGTRLTVV.

This chain connects TRBV30 to TRBJ2-7, with a possible D match to TRBD1 (5 bases). Trimming stripped 2 bases from V and 0 bases from J, with 8 bases between. The CDR3 has 13 residues. CDR1 and CDR2 (germline): GTSNPN, SVGIG (reference sequence). The DNA for the CDR3 is TGTGCCTGGAGTAAGGGGTCCTCCTACGAGCAGTACGTC. Protein: CAWSKGSSYEQYV.

The V gene is TRBV6-6, the J gene TRBJ1-6; TRBD1 agrees at 8 bases. This CDR3 has 15 residues. Trimming removed 7 bases from V and 9 bases from J; junction bases left unmatched: 11. The V gene's germline CDR1 is MNHNY and CDR2 SVGAGI (reference sequence). The CDR3 sequence is CASTGTGRYVSPLHF. DNA of the CDR3: TGTGCCAGCACCGGGACAGGAAGATACGTTTCACCCCTCCACTTT.

The J gene is TRBJ2-5, the V gene TRBV13; no reliable D call. This CDR3 has 14 residues. The V and J ends lost 2 bases and 0 bases respectively, with 7 bases between them. CDR1 is PRHDT, CDR2 FYEKMQ, per germline (reference sequence). The chain's CDR3 is CASSLRSYQETQYF. The CDR3 region has the DNA TGTGCCAGCAGCTTACGAAGCTACCAAGAGACCCAGTACTTC.

This clone occurred a few times. The rearrangement uses TRBV28 and TRBJ1-5, with D uncertain. Trimming cost V 5 bases and J 0 bases, with 8 bases left between them. This CDR3 comprises 14 residues. Germline CDR1 is MDHEN and CDR2 is SYDVKM. DNA for the CDR3: TGTGCCAGCAGTGAACAGCCTAGCAATCAGCCCCAGCATTTT. Translating it yields CASSEQPSNQPQHF.

This chain connects TRBV4-3 to TRBJ1-2; the D gene is possibly TRBD1 (5 bases). CDR1 and CDR2 from the germline V gene are LGHNA and YSLEER. Trimming removed 0 bases at V and 2 bases at J, with 10 bases between. The CDR3 is 15 amino acids. In DNA, the CDR3 is TGCGCCAGCAGCCAAGACTGGGGGGTGAACTATGGCTACACCTTC. Translation: CASSQDWGVNYGYTF.

This chain joins TRBV7-8 and TRBJ2-5; 10 nucleotides match TRBD2. V was clipped by 1 base and J by 3 bases; unmatched bases: 2. The CDR3 totals 15 residues. Germline-derived CDR1 and CDR2 are SGHVS and FQNEAQ. CDR3 sequence reads: CASSLGLAGEETQYF. The CDR3 DNA sequence: TGTGCCAGCAGCTTAGGTCTAGCGGGGGAAGAGACCCAGTACTTC.

The chain recombines TRBV7-8 with TRBJ1-5; 8 nucleotides match TRBD1. The CDR3 runs 13 residues. The V gene end was trimmed by 1 base and the J gene end by 7 bases; junction bases not matched to a gene: 0. The germline V gene encodes CDR1 SGHVS and CDR2 FQNEAQ. The CDR3 sequence is CASSLGTGQPQHF. The CDR3 DNA reads TGTGCCAGCAGCTTAGGGACAGGGCAGCCCCAGCATTTT.

This clone was counted only a few times. The CDR3 is CASSWSGQGNTEAFF. The CDR3, as DNA: TGTGCCAGCAGTTGGTCGGGACAGGGAAACACTGAAGCTTTCTTT. The rearrangement uses TRBV6-5 and TRBJ1-1; 9 nucleotides line up with TRBD1. The CDR3 runs to 15 residues. V was clipped by 4 bases and J by 2 bases; unmatched bases: 5. Per germline, CDR1 MNHEY and CDR2 SVGAGI.

This chain connects TRBV11-2 to TRBJ2-2; D is possibly TRBD1 (6 bases). V was clipped by 4 bases and J by 7 bases, with 13 bases between them. Germline CDR1 SGHAT, CDR2 FQNNGV. CDR3 length equals 14 residues. CDR3 amino acids: CASSYVQGHGELFF. The CDR3 DNA sequence: TGTGCCAGCAGCTACGTACAGGGTCACGGGGAGCTGTTTTTT.

This clone was observed a handful of times. V usage is TRBV6-5 and J usage is TRBJ1-1, with D perhaps matching TRBD1 (6 bases). Germline V lookup: CDR1 MNHEY, CDR2 SVGAGI. The CDR3 spans 14 residues. Trimming took 6 bases from V and 1 from J, leaving 12 bases between them. The CDR3 protein is CASRSDRANTEAFF. CDR3 in DNA: TGTGCCAGCAGGTCGGACAGAGCGAACACTGAAGCTTTCTTT.

The count of this clone is one. The chain recombines TRBV7-8 with TRBJ1-5; tentative D call: TRBD1 (6 bases). Germline lookup yields CDR1 SGHVS and CDR2 FQNEAQ. Trimming took 3 bases from V and 7 from J, leaving 16 bases between them. The CDR3 length is 15 residues. CDR3: CASSLAVGARQPQHF. For the CDR3, the DNA is TGTGCCAGCAGCTTGGCTGTGGGGGCCAGACAGCCCCAGCATTTT. Complete variable domain (other parts from reference TRBV7-8 and TRBJ1-5): GAGVSQSPRYKVAKRGQDVALRCDPISGHVSLFWYQQALGQGPEFLTYFQNEAQLDKSGLPSDRFFAERPEGSVSTLKIQRTQQEDSAVYLCASSLAVGARQPQHFGDGTRLSIL.

V and J are TRBV10-1 and TRBJ1-1; 8 bases agree with TRBD1. CDR1 and CDR2 (germline): WNHNN, SYGVQD (reference sequence). The V and J ends lost 0 bases and 11 bases, in that order; junction bases with no gene match: 5. The CDR3 length is 13 residues. CDR3 DNA sequence: TGCGCCAGCAGTGAGTCCGGGACAGGAGAGGCTTTCTTT. Its protein product is CASSESGTGEAFF.